These 24 T cell receptor beta chains share one sample of origin, sequenced in a study of blood T cell repertoires in COVID-19. TCRdb keeps only in-frame clones here, not all; method: immunoSEQ multiplex PCR. The sample yields over 250,000 clones, 85% seen once. Sequences were obtained from peripheral blood. The receptor source for this set is a human donor in a cohort sampled during active COVID-19.

The V gene is TRBV6-5, the J gene TRBJ2-1; D is unresolved. The germline gives CDR1 MNHEY, CDR2 SVGAGI. The V gene lost 6 bases and the J gene lost 0 bases, with 9 bases spanning the gap. This CDR3 contains 14 residues. The CDR3 DNA is TGTGCCAGCAGGTTCGGTAGCTCCTACAATGAGCAGTTCTTC. Protein product: CASRFGSSYNEQFF.

The chain recombines TRBV20-1 with TRBJ1-1; unclear D gene. V lost 8 bases, J lost 6 bases, and 13 bases lay in between. Per the germline V gene, CDR1 is DFQATT and CDR2 is SNEGSKA (reference sequence). The length of the CDR3 is 11 residues. The CDR3 loop is CSLSRGAEAFF. CDR3 in DNA: TGCAGTCTCTCGCGGGGTGCTGAAGCTTTCTTT.

This clone came up once. The V call is TRBV5-1, the J call TRBJ1-6; 9 nucleotides match TRBD1. The germline V gene encodes CDR1 SGHRS and CDR2 YFSETQ. The CDR3 is made up of 15 amino acids. The V and J ends lost 2 bases and 10 bases, in that order; junction bases with no gene match: 7. CDR3 nucleotide sequence: TGCGCCAGCAGCTTACAACAGGGGACAGGGTCACCCCTCCACTTT. Protein product: CASSLQQGTGSPLHF.

The J gene is TRBJ2-2, the V gene TRBV5-1, with 8 bases matching TRBD1. Germline V gene lookup returns CDR1 SGHRS and CDR2 YFSETQ. CDR3 length: 15 amino acids. V lost 7 bases to trimming and J lost 1 base; unmatched junction nucleotides: 6. The DNA for the CDR3 is TGCGCCAGCTTTGACAGGGGAGGGAACACCGGGGAGCTGTTTTTT. It encodes CASFDRGGNTGELFF.

This clone has just one count. The chain couples TRBV5-8 to TRBJ2-3, with 11 bases identical to TRBD2. Germline V gene data show CDR1 as SGHTS and CDR2 as YDEGEE. This CDR3 is 17 amino acids long. The V segment lost 1 base and the J segment 1 base; nucleotides outside the gene matches: 5. CDR3 DNA sequence: TGTGCCAGCAGCTTGACTAGCGGGAGAATGGGCACAGATACGCAGTATTTT. Its protein is CASSLTSGRMGTDTQYF.

J is TRBJ1-2 and V is TRBV19, with D possibly being TRBD1 (6 bases). The CDR3 extends over 15 amino acids. V lost 2 bases, J lost 7 bases, and 17 bases lay in between. Per the germline V gene, CDR1 is LNHDA and CDR2 is SQIVND (reference sequence). The CDR3: CASSIRQTGFFGYTF. The CDR3 DNA reads TGTGCCAGTAGTATACGACAGACAGGTTTCTTTGGCTACACCTTC.

The chain has TRBV5-8 and TRBJ2-1; 8 nucleotides match TRBD2. CDR1 is SGHTS, CDR2 YDEGEE, per germline. This CDR3 is 15 amino acids long. Trimming took 0 bases from V and 4 from J; bases not matched to a gene: 3. The DNA for the CDR3 is TGTGCCAGCAGCTTGGGAATAGCGGGATACAATGAGCAGTTCTTC. Protein: CASSLGIAGYNEQFF.

The V and J genes are TRBV6-4 and TRBJ2-7, with 8 bases matching TRBD2. Germline loops: CDR1 MRHNA, CDR2 SNTAGT. V was clipped by 3 bases and J by 3 bases; unmatched bases: 4. The CDR3 extends over 14 amino acids. The CDR3: CASSEFSGIYEQYF. As DNA, the CDR3 is TGTGCCAGCAGTGAGTTTAGCGGGATCTACGAGCAGTACTTC.

As for this clone: This clone may be a read error of a much larger clone one base away. The J gene is TRBJ2-7, the V gene TRBV2; D is unresolved. The CDR3 sequence is 12 residues long. Trimming left V 5 bases short and J 0 bases short, with 5 bases between. CDR1 is SNHLY and CDR2 is FYNNEI in the germline V gene. This CDR3 is CASSSNSYEQYF. The CDR3 nucleotides read TGTGCCAGCAGTTCTAACTCCTACGAGCAGTACTTC.

The rearrangement links TRBV28 to TRBJ2-1; 11 positions agree with TRBD2. Per the germline V gene, CDR1 is MDHEN and CDR2 is SYDVKM. CDR3 length: 15 amino acids. V lost 3 bases and J lost 5; bases outside the gene matches: 3. The CDR3: CASSFLLAGDNEQFF. In DNA form, the CDR3 reads TGTGCCAGCAGTTTCTTACTAGCGGGAGACAATGAGCAGTTCTTC.

The table lists this clone with a count of one. The J gene is TRBJ1-1, the V gene TRBV30; the D gene is possibly TRBD1 (5 bases). Germline lookup yields CDR1 GTSNPN and CDR2 SVGIG (reference sequence). V lost 2 bases and J 0 bases, leaving 13 bases between the germline ends. The CDR3 runs 15 residues. This CDR3 is CAWSPPTVMNTEAFF. The CDR3 DNA sequence: TGTGCCTGGAGTCCTCCGACAGTTATGAACACTGAAGCTTTCTTT. Based on the CDR3 plus reference TRBV30 and TRBJ1-1, the full variable domain is SQTIHQWPATLVQPVGSPLSLECTVEGTSNPNLYWYRQAAGRGLQLLFYSVGIGQISSEVPQNLSASRPQDRQFILSSKKLLLSDSGFYLCAWSPPTVMNTEAFFGQGTRLTVV.

The J gene is TRBJ2-5, the V gene TRBV5-1; 14 positions agree with TRBD2. Germline V lookup: CDR1 SGHRS, CDR2 YFSETQ. After removal of 0 bases from V and 4 bases from J, the junction contained 8 bases not matched to a gene. The CDR3 spans 18 residues. The CDR3 protein is CASSLVGTSGSEGETQYF. In DNA, the CDR3 is TGCGCCAGCAGCTTGGTGGGGACTAGCGGGAGCGAGGGAGAGACCCAGTACTTC.

The V gene is TRBV29-1, the J gene TRBJ1-1; TRBD1 matches 7 bases. This CDR3 has 12 residues. Germline V CDR1 and CDR2: SQVTM, ANQGSEA. V gave up 4 bases and J gave up 11 bases; unmatched junction bases: 10. The CDR3 nucleotides read TGCAGCGTTGCGTCGACAGGGACACAGGCTTTCTTT. Translating gives CSVASTGTQAFF.

V and J are TRBV28 and TRBJ2-1, with 10 bases matching TRBD2. The V segment lost 1 base and the J segment 7 bases; nucleotides outside the gene matches: 4. The CDR3 extends over 15 amino acids. In germline, CDR1 is MDHEN, CDR2 SYDVKM. In DNA, the CDR3 is TGTGCCAGCAGTTTATCCGCTAGCGGGAGAAATGAGCAGTTCTTC. Its protein product is CASSLSASGRNEQFF. Complete variable domain (other parts from reference TRBV28 and TRBJ2-1): DVKVTQSSRYLVKRTGEKVFLECVQDMDHENMFWYRQDPGLGLRLIYFSYDVKMKEKGDIPEGYSVSREKKERFSLILESASTNQTSMYLCASSLSASGRNEQFFGPGTRLTVL.

With respect to this clone: The sample holds other DNA sequences that translate to the same CDR3. The chain carries TRBV5-1 and TRBJ2-1; 12 bases are a match to TRBD2. From germline, CDR1 is SGHRS and CDR2 YFSETQ. The length of the CDR3 is 15 residues. With 5 bases clipped from V and 3 bases from J, the junction kept 3 bases outside the gene matches. CDR3 bases: TGCGCCAGCAGGCCACTAGCGGGAGGCTACAATGAGCAGTTCTTC. Its protein is CASRPLAGGYNEQFF.

The V and J genes are TRBV6-5 and TRBJ2-2, with 9 bases aligning to TRBD2. CDR3 size: 15 residues. V lost 4 bases, J lost 6 bases, and 6 bases stayed unmatched. Germline V CDR1 and CDR2: MNHEY, SVGAGI. The CDR3 reads CASSSGGRGSGELFF. In DNA form, the CDR3 reads TGTGCCAGCAGTTCGGGCGGGAGGGGATCCGGGGAGCTGTTTTTT.

The gene calls are TRBV27 and TRBJ2-1; a possible D gene is TRBD2 (5 bases). Trimming shortened V by 8 bases and J by 2 bases, and 7 bases separated the two germline ends. The V gene's germline CDR1 is MNHEY and CDR2 SMNVEV (reference sequence). CDR3 length: 12 amino acids. CDR3 sequence: CASGSAYNEQFF. CDR3 DNA: TGTGCCAGCGGGAGCGCCTACAATGAGCAGTTCTTC.

The CDR3 nucleotides are TGCGCCAGCTCTCCAGGGCTAGCGGGAAGCTACGAGCAGTACTTC. Protein product: CASSPGLAGSYEQYF. V usage is TRBV4-3 and J usage is TRBJ2-7; 9 bases agree with TRBD2. With V trimmed by 8 bases and J by 3 bases, 11 bases remained unmatched. The germline CDR1 and CDR2 sequences are LGHNA and YSLEER. This CDR3 spans 15 amino acids.

The chain employs TRBV24-1 and TRBJ1-2, with D unclear. The germline V and J ends were trimmed by 11 bases and 0 bases, with 15 bases remaining between them. CDR1 is KGHDR, CDR2 SFDVKD, per germline. The CDR3 extends over 14 amino acids. The CDR3 region has the DNA TGTGCCATCCAAAACCGCTCTACTAACTATGGCTACACCTTC. Translated, it gives CAIQNRSTNYGYTF.

The chain has TRBV27 and TRBJ2-3; 8 positions match TRBD2. CDR1 and CDR2 (germline): MNHEY, SMNVEV (reference sequence). The ends lost 4 bases at V and 1 base at J; junction bases unmatched: 4. The CDR3 is 15 amino acids. As DNA, the CDR3 is TGTGCCAGCAGTTCCCTCGGGGGGGGCACAGATACGCAGTATTTT. Residues: CASSSLGGGTDTQYF.

The chain carries TRBV30 and TRBJ1-5, with 7 bases matching TRBD1. The CDR3 is 14 residues long. V lost 3 bases and J lost 4; bases outside the gene matches: 6. CDR1 is GTSNPN, CDR2 SVGIG, per germline (reference sequence). CDR3 DNA sequence: TGTGCCTGGAGGCCTGGACAGGCGAATCAGCCCCAGCATTTT. It is translated as CAWRPGQANQPQHF.

This chain links TRBV28 with TRBJ2-7; weak D call: TRBD1 (6 bases). The CDR3 length is 15 residues. V was shortened by 7 bases and J by 0 bases, with 16 bases between the two germline ends. CDR1 and CDR2 from the germline V gene are MDHEN and SYDVKM. The CDR3 coding sequence is TGTGCCAGCATCGAAACAGGGCCAAGCTCCTACGAGCAGTACTTC. It yields the protein CASIETGPSSYEQYF.

This clone was counted once. V usage is TRBV9 and J usage is TRBJ2-1; a weak D match, TRBD2 (6 bases). Germline V gene lookup returns CDR1 SGDLS and CDR2 YYNGEE. This CDR3 contains 18 residues. The V end lost 0 bases, the J end lost 2 bases, and 18 bases lay between the germline ends. The CDR3 loop reads CASSVAPEGPHPYNEQFF. For the CDR3, the DNA is TGTGCCAGCAGCGTAGCTCCGGAGGGCCCTCACCCCTACAATGAGCAGTTCTTC.

The chain recombines TRBV7-9 with TRBJ1-5, with a possible D match to TRBD1 (6 bases). The CDR3 spans 15 residues. V was trimmed by 6 bases and J by 6 bases, leaving 18 bases between them. Germline V gives CDR1 SEHNR, CDR2 FQNEAQ (reference sequence). CDR3 region: CASSQPGTGTQPQHF. Here the CDR3 DNA reads TGTGCCAGCAGTCAACCGGGAACAGGGACTCAGCCCCAGCATTTT.